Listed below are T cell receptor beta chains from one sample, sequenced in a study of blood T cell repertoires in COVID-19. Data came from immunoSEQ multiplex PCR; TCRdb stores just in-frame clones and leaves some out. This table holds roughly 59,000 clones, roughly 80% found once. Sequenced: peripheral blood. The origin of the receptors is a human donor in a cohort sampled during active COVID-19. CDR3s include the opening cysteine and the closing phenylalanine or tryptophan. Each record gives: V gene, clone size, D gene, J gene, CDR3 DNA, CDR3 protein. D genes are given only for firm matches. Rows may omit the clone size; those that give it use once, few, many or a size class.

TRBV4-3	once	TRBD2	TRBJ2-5	TGCGCCAGCAGCCCCTCGGGGGGGGTGAGATCCCAAGAGACCCAGTACTTC	CASSPSGGVRSQETQYF
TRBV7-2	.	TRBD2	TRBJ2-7	TGTGCCAGCAGCCCTTCCCCTAGCGGGAGTATGGGCGAGCAGTACTTC	CASSPSPSGSMGEQYF
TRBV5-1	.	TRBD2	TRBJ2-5	TGCGCCAGCAGCTTTCCGGGAGGGCCGGAGGAGACCCAGTACTTC	CASSFPGGPEETQYF
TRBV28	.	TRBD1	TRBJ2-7	TGTGCCAGCAGAGGGACAGCGAGCTACGAGCAGTACTTC	CASRGTASYEQYF
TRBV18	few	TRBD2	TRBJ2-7	TGTGCCAGCTCACCGGCAGGACTAGCGGGAGGGTACGAGCAGTACTTC	CASSPAGLAGGYEQYF
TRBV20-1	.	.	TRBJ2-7	TGCAGTGCTAGTTTACCAGGCAACAACTACGAGCAGTACTTC	CSASLPGNNYEQYF
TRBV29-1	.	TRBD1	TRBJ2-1	TGCAGCGTAACAGGGGGCCCCAATGAGCAGTTCTTC	CSVTGGPNEQFF
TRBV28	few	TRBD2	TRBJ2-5	TGTGCCAGCAGTCTTGGACTAGCGGATCGGTTGCGAGAGACCCAGTACTTC	CASSLGLADRLRETQYF
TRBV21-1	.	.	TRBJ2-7	TGTGCCAGCAGCACCCGACTAGTATTTTCCTACGAGCAGTACTTC	CASSTRLVFSYEQYF
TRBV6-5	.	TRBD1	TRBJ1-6	TGTGCCAGCAAACAGGGGTTTAGAGGGAATTCACCCCTCCACTTT	CASKQGFRGNSPLHF
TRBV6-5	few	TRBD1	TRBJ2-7	TGTGCCAGCAGTTTGGCCGGGACAGGGGTCTACGAGCAGTACTTC	CASSLAGTGVYEQYF
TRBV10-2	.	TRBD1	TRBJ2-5	TGCGCCAGCAGTCTGGGACAGCTTCTCGAGACCCAGTACTTC	CASSLGQLLETQYF
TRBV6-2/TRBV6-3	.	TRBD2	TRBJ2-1	TGTGCCAGCAGTTTCGATTCTAGCGGGAGGGGGAATGAGCAGTTCTTC	CASSFDSSGRGNEQFF
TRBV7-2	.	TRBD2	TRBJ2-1	TGTGCCAGCAGCTTACAACTAGCGGGAGTGGGCTACAATGAGCAGTTCTTC	CASSLQLAGVGYNEQFF
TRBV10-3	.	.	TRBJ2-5	TGTGCCATCAGTGAGATGCAGGGTGAGACCCAGTACTTC	CAISEMQGETQYF
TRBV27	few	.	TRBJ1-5	TGTGCCAGCAGCCCAACCGGACAATATCAGCCCCAGCATTTT	CASSPTGQYQPQHF
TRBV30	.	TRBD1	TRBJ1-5	TGTGCCTGGAACAGGGGAGATCAGCCCCAGCATTTT	CAWNRGDQPQHF
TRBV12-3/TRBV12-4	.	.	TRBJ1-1	TGTGCCAGCAGTTCGACAGGGAACACTGAAGCTTTCTTT	CASSSTGNTEAFF
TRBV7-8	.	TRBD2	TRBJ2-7	TGTGCCAGCAGCCGCGGACTAGCGGGAGAGCAGTACTTC	CASSRGLAGEQYF
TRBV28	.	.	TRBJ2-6	TGTGCCAGCAGTGGTCCAGGTCGCTCTGGGGCCAACGTCCTGACTTTC	CASSGPGRSGANVLTF
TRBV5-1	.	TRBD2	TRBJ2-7	TGCGCCAGCAGCTTGGATGCGGGAGGTACCTACGAGCAGTACTTC	CASSLDAGGTYEQYF
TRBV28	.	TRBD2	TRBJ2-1	TGTGCCAGCAGCCTACTAGCGGGAGGCTCCCGCCACAATGAGCAGTTCTTC	CASSLLAGGSRHNEQFF
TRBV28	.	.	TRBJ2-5	TGTGCCAGCAGAGAGCCTTTGGGCCCCGGTGGGACCCAGTACTTC	CASREPLGPGGTQYF
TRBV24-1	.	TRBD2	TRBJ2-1	TGTGCCACCAGCGTCCCTAGCGGCCAAACCTACAATGAGCAGTTCTTC	CATSVPSGQTYNEQFF
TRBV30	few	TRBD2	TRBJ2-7	TGTGCCTGGAGTGTTGGCGGGGGGGTCTACGAGCAGTACTTC	CAWSVGGGVYEQYF
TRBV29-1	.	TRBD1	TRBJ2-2	TGCAGCGTTGAGGGAGGACAGGGGACCGGAGAGCTGTTTTTT	CSVEGGQGTGELFF
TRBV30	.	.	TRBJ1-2	TGTGCCTGGAGTGTCTTAGGGGGGGCTGGCGGCTACACCTTC	CAWSVLGGAGGYTF
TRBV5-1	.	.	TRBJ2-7	TGCGCCAGCAGCTTGGAGGGTTCAGGAGGGTACGAGCAGTACTTC	CASSLEGSGGYEQYF
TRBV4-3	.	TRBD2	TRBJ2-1	TGCGCCAGCAGCTCCCAGCGGGAGTCTTACAATGAGCAGTTCTTC	CASSSQRESYNEQFF
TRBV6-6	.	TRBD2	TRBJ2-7	TGTGCCAGCACGGTCTTAGCGGGAGGGCCCTCCTACGAGCAGTACTTC	CASTVLAGGPSYEQYF
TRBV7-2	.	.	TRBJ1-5	TGTGCCAGCAGCTTATCTTTAGGGGAGCCCCAGCATTTT	CASSLSLGEPQHF
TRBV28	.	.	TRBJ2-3	TGTGCCAGCAGTACAGCAACAGATACGCAGTATTTT	CASSTATDTQYF
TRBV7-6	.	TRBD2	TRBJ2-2	TGTGCCAGCAGCTTAGGACTAGCGGCGAACACCGGGGAGCTGTTTTTT	CASSLGLAANTGELFF
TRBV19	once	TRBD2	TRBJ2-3	TGTGCCAGTAGTGCCTTTCTCGCGGGAGGGCCGTCTGGCACAGATACGCAGTATTTT	CASSAFLAGGPSGTDTQYF
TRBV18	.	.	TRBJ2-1	TGTGCCAGCTCACCCGCAGGCAATGAGCAGTTCTTC	CASSPAGNEQFF
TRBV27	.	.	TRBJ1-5	TGTGCCAGCAGTCCCTGGGACACCTATCAGCCCCAGCATTTT	CASSPWDTYQPQHF
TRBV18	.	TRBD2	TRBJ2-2	TGTGCCAGCTCCCCGGTAAGGACTAGCGGCACCGGGGAGCTGTTTTTT	CASSPVRTSGTGELFF
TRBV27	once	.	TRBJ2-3	TGTGCCAGCAGTTTGAGGTCCAGCACAGATACGCAGTATTTT	CASSLRSSTDTQYF
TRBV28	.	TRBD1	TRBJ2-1	TGTGCCAGCAGTTTAGGGATTTGGGGGCAGGGGGCGATGTCCTACAATGAGCAGTTCTTC	CASSLGIWGQGAMSYNEQFF
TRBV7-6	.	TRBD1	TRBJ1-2	TGTGCCAGCAGCCCCAGACAGGGGTATGGCTACACCTTC	CASSPRQGYGYTF